A single sample gave rise to the 23 T cell receptor beta chains below, sequenced in a study of somatic mutations in cytotoxic T cells in rheumatoid arthritis. Clones were sequenced by immunoSEQ multiplex PCR, and TCRdb holds only the in-frame ones, with some missing. The sample holds roughly 20,000 clones, approximately 80% seen once. The sequenced material came from CD8+ T cells sorted from blood. The receptors derive from an adult with rheumatoid arthritis.

This clone showed up just once. The V call is TRBV5-4, the J call TRBJ2-7, with TRBD2 identical over 12 bases. CDR1 SGHNT and CDR2 YYREEE come from the germline V gene (reference sequence). The CDR3 runs 15 residues. V trimming: 0 bases; J trimming: 6 bases; junction bases outside the gene matches: 4. DNA of the CDR3: TGTGCCAGCAGCTTGGTGACTAGCGGGAGTGGCGAGCAGTACTTC. Translating it yields CASSLVTSGSGEQYF.

The rearrangement uses TRBV10-3 and TRBJ1-5; 7 positions agree with TRBD1. V shed 5 bases, J shed 2 bases, and the junction held 6 bases outside the gene matches. Germline V gives CDR1 ENHRY, CDR2 SYGVKD. The CDR3 totals 15 residues. This CDR3 reads CAISLTGNGNQPQHF. CDR3 bases: TGTGCCATCAGTTTGACAGGGAACGGCAATCAGCCCCAGCATTTT.

There are a few counts of this clone. The J gene is TRBJ2-2, the V gene TRBV19, with 9 positions matching TRBD2. The CDR3 is made up of 14 amino acids. V trimming: 4 bases; J trimming: 4 bases; junction bases outside the gene matches: 1. Germline V gene data show CDR1 as LNHDA and CDR2 as SQIVND (reference sequence). The CDR3 sequence: CASSSGGATGELFF. The CDR3 nucleotides read TGTGCCAGTAGTAGCGGGGGGGCCACCGGGGAGCTGTTTTTT.

The chain recombines TRBV5-4 with TRBJ1-1; no firm D call. Germline V gives CDR1 SGHNT, CDR2 YYREEE (reference sequence). There are 13 residues in the CDR3. Trimming took 4 bases from V and 4 from J, leaving 11 bases between them. The DNA of the CDR3 is TGTGCCAGCAGCCGGGAGACGTCCACTGAAGCTTTCTTT. This encodes CASSRETSTEAFF.

V usage is TRBV7-6 and J usage is TRBJ2-1, with D uncertain. V lost 2 bases, J lost 1 base, and 15 bases lay in between. Looked up from germline, CDR1 is SGHVS and CDR2 is FNYEAQ. This CDR3 is built from 17 residues. The CDR3 DNA follows: TGTGCCAGCAGCTTATTGGGGATCGATGAGTCCTACAATGAGCAGTTCTTC. Translated, it gives CASSLLGIDESYNEQFF.

The J gene is TRBJ2-2, the V gene TRBV19; unclear D gene. Germline CDR1 reads LNHDA; CDR2 reads SQIVND (reference sequence). The CDR3 is 15 amino acids. Trimming took off 3 bases at V and 1 base at J, with 9 bases between the two ends. Here the CDR3 reads CASSIRPQNTGELFF. The CDR3 DNA is TGTGCCAGTAGTATCCGTCCCCAGAACACCGGGGAGCTGTTTTTT.

This chain links TRBV2 with TRBJ2-5; D may match TRBD1 or TRBD2 (5 bases each). The CDR3 length is 12 residues. Trimming left V 3 bases short and J 5 bases short, with 7 bases between. In germline, CDR1 is SNHLY, CDR2 FYNNEI. The CDR3 loop reads CASSEGRETQYF. DNA for the CDR3: TGTGCCAGCAGTGAGGGACGGGAGACCCAGTACTTC.

V is TRBV7-2 and J is TRBJ2-7; tentatively, D is TRBD1 or TRBD2 (7 bases each). Germline assignment: CDR1 SGHTA and CDR2 FQGNSA. Trimming removed 5 bases at V and 5 bases at J, with 22 bases between. The CDR3 consists of 16 residues. This chain's CDR3 is CASSVTTGRVGNEQYF. The DNA for the CDR3 is TGTGCCAGCAGCGTTACGACAGGGAGGGTTGGTAACGAGCAGTACTTC.

This clone was observed a single time. The V call is TRBV29-1, the J call TRBJ2-7; D might be TRBD1 or TRBD2, each matching 6 bases. Trimming shortened V by 7 bases and J by 2 bases, and 18 bases separated the two germline ends. Germline V gene lookup returns CDR1 SQVTM and CDR2 ANQGSEA. The CDR3 has 14 residues. The DNA of the CDR3 is TGCAGCGCGGGGGCCGACAGGTATCCCTACGAGCAGTACTTC. Its protein product is CSAGADRYPYEQYF.

The chain is built from TRBV27 and TRBJ2-3, with 8 nucleotides matching TRBD2. The CDR3 covers 14 residues. Germline V gene lookup returns CDR1 MNHEY and CDR2 SMNVEV (reference sequence). V trimming: 9 bases; J trimming: 2 bases; junction bases outside the gene matches: 7. CDR3 in amino acids: CASAGLGITDTQYF. The DNA for the CDR3 is TGTGCCAGTGCGGGACTAGGGATCACAGATACGCAGTATTTT.

The chain recombines TRBV2 with TRBJ1-1; D possibly corresponds to TRBD1 (5 bases). Per germline, CDR1 SNHLY and CDR2 FYNNEI. Trimming pared 3 bases from V and 4 bases from J, leaving 6 bases between. The CDR3 runs to 12 residues. Here the CDR3 DNA reads TGTGCCAGCAGTGACGACAGCACTGAAGCTTTCTTT. Amino acids: CASSDDSTEAFF.

The CDR3 DNA reads TGCGCCAGCAGCCAAAGACAGAAAGCGAGCTCTGGAAACACCATATATTTT. This gives the protein CASSQRQKASSGNTIYF. The chain links TRBV4-1 to TRBJ1-3, with D possibly being TRBD1 (5 bases). Trimming removed 2 bases at V and 0 bases at J, with 14 bases between. The CDR3 is 17 residues long. Germline values: CDR1 MGHRA, CDR2 YSYEKL.

This chain links TRBV9 with TRBJ2-3; 8 bases are a match to TRBD2. Trimming took 0 bases from V and 5 from J; bases not matched to a gene: 5. Per germline, CDR1 SGDLS and CDR2 YYNGEE. CDR3 length equals 15 residues. The CDR3: CASSVGGLGLDTQYF. The CDR3 DNA is TGTGCCAGCAGCGTAGGGGGACTAGGACTAGATACGCAGTATTTT.

J is TRBJ1-2 and V is TRBV7-6; D unresolved. Germline V gives CDR1 SGHVS, CDR2 FNYEAQ. Trimming cost V 4 bases and J 0 bases, with 15 bases left between them. The CDR3 sequence is 16 residues long. The DNA of the CDR3 is TGTGCCAGCAGCTCCGCCCCGGGGATCGCTAACTATGGCTACACCTTC. This gives the protein CASSSAPGIANYGYTF.

The chain combines TRBV2 with TRBJ2-7; tentative D call: TRBD2 (7 bases). Trimming pared 8 bases from V and 5 bases from J, leaving 19 bases between. CDR1 and CDR2 (germline): SNHLY, FYNNEI. This CDR3 region has 14 residues. For the CDR3, the DNA is TGTGCCAGCGAAGACACAGGGAGCGGGAACGAGCAGTACTTC. Protein sequence: CASEDTGSGNEQYF.

This chain uses TRBV25-1 with TRBJ1-6; no clear D. From germline, CDR1 is MGHDK and CDR2 SYGVNS. V lost 3 bases to trimming and J lost 10 bases, with 7 bases between them. The CDR3 covers 12 residues. CDR3 in DNA: TGTGCCAGCAGTGATCTAGGCTCACCCCTCCACTTT. As protein: CASSDLGSPLHF.

The chain has TRBV27 and TRBJ2-7, with 14 positions matching TRBD2. This CDR3 region has 15 residues. The germline V gene has CDR1 MNHEY and CDR2 SMNVEV (reference sequence). Germline trimming cut 5 bases from V and 9 bases from J; bases unmatched to any gene: 9. The CDR3 is CASSTPGLAGVLQYF. Written as DNA, the CDR3 is TGTGCCAGCAGTACCCCGGGACTAGCGGGAGTTCTGCAGTACTTC.

This sequence joins TRBV27 and TRBJ2-7; D may be TRBD1 or TRBD2 (5 bases each). Germline CDR1 and CDR2: MNHEY and SMNVEV (reference sequence). V dropped 6 bases and J dropped 2 bases, with 17 bases sitting between them. There are 15 residues in the CDR3. The CDR3, as DNA: TGTGCCAGCAGCCGCCCCGGGACGGTCACCTACGAGCAGTACTTC. It codes for CASSRPGTVTYEQYF.

The CDR3 loop is CASCLGQGAYEQYF. The CDR3 nucleotides are TGTGCCAGCTGCCTCGGACAGGGCGCTTACGAGCAGTACTTC. This chain joins TRBV5-5 and TRBJ2-7; 8 bases agree with TRBD1. The junction had 10 bases not matched to a gene; V was cut back by 7 bases and J by 4 bases. The CDR3 spans 14 residues. Germline CDR1 and CDR2: SGHKS and YYEKEE (reference sequence).

This clone has only a few counts. The chain employs TRBV11-2 and TRBJ2-5; D tentatively fits TRBD1 or TRBD2 (6 bases each). CDR3 length equals 14 residues. Trimming took off 5 bases at V and 2 bases at J, with 12 bases between the two ends. CDR1 is SGHAT, CDR2 FQNNGV, per germline. CDR3 DNA: TGTGCCAGCAGCGCATGGGGGGCACAAGAGACCCAGTACTTC. It yields the protein CASSAWGAQETQYF.

J is TRBJ2-5 and V is TRBV4-1; possibly TRBD1 for D (5 bases). Germline lookup yields CDR1 MGHRA and CDR2 YSYEKL. V was shortened by 1 base and J by 5 bases, with 8 bases between the two germline ends. This CDR3 comprises 13 residues. CDR3 DNA: TGCGCCAGCAGCCAAGTTCCAGGGGAGACCCAGTACTTC. Translated, it gives CASSQVPGETQYF.

In the case of this clone: The junction differs from germline at one of its ends, possibly a read error. The J gene is TRBJ2-1, the V gene TRBV20-1, with a weak D call TRBD1 (6 bases). The CDR3 has 10 amino acids. Germline lookup yields CDR1 DFQATT and CDR2 SNEGSKA (reference sequence). This CDR3 is CSAALGAPLF. CDR3 nucleotide sequence: TGCAGTGCTGCCTTGGGGGCCCCTCTCTTC.

On this clone itself: The identical CDR3 is also encoded by other nucleotide sequences in the sample. The chain is built from TRBV5-6 and TRBJ2-7; D is uncertain. Germline CDR1 and CDR2: SGHDT and YYEEEE. The ends were cut back, 0 bases at V and 1 base at J, with 5 bases in the middle. The CDR3 spans 13 residues. CDR3 nucleotides: TGTGCCAGCAGCTTGGGCAGTTCCTACGAGCAGTACTTC. This sequence encodes CASSLGSSYEQYF.